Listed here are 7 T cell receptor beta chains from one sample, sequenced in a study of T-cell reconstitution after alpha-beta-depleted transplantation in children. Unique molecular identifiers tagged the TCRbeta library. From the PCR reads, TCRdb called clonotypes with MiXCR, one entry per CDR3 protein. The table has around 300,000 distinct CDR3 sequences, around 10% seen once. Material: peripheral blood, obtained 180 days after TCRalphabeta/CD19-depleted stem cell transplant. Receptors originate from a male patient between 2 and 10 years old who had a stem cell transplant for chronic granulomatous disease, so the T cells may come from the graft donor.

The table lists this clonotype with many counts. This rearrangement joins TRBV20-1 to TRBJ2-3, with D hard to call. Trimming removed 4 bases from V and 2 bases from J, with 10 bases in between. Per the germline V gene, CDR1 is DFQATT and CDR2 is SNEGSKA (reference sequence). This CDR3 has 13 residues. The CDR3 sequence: CSATRPPTDTQYF. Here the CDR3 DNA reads TGCAGTGCTACCCGGCCACCCACAGATACGCAGTATTTT.

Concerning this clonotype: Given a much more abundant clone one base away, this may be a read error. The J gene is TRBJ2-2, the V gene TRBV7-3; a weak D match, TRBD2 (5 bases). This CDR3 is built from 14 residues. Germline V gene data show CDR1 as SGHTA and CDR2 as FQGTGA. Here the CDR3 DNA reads TGTGCCGGCAGCCCCGTCGGGAATACCGGGGAGCTGTTTTTT. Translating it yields CAGSPVGNTGELFF.

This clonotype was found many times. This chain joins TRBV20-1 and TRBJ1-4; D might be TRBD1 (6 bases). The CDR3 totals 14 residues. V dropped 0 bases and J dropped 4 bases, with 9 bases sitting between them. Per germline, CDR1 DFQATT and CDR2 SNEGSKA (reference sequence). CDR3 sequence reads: CSAREGGSNEKLFF. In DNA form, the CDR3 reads TGCAGTGCTAGAGAAGGGGGAAGTAATGAAAAACTGTTTTTT.

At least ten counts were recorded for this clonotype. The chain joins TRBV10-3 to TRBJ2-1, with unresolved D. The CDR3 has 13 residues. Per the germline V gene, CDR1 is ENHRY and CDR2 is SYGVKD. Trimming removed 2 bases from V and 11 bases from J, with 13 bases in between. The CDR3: CAISEDVAVKQFF. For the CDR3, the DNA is TGTGCCATCAGTGAGGATGTTGCCGTAAAGCAGTTCTTC.

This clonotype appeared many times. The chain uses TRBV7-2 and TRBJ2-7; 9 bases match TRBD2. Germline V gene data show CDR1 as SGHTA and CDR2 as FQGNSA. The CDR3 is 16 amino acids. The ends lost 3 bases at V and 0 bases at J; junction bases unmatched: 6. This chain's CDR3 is CASSFAASGISYEQYF. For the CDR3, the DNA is TGTGCCAGCAGCTTCGCAGCTAGCGGGATCTCCTACGAGCAGTACTTC.

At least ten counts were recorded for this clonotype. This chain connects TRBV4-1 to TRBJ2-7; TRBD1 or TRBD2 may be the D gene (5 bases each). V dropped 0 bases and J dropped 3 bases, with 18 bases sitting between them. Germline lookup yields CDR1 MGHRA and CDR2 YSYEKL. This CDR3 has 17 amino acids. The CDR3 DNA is TGCGCCAGCAGCCAAGAAGGTCGGCAGGGACCCGACTACGAGCAGTACTTC. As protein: CASSQEGRQGPDYEQYF.

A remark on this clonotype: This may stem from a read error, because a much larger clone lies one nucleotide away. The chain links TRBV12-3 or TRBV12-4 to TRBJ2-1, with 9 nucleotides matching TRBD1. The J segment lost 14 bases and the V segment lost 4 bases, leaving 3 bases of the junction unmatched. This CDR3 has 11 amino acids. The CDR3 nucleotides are TGTGCCAGCAGTTGTACAGGGGGCGAGTTCTTC. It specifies CASSCTGGEFF.